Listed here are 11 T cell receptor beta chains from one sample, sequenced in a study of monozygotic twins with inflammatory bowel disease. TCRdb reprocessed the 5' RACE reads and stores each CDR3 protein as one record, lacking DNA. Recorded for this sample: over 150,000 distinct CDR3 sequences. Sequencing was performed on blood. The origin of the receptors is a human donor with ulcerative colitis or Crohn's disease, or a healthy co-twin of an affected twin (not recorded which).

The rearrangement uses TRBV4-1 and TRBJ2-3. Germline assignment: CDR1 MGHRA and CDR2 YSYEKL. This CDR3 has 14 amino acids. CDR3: CASSQDQGSDTQYF.

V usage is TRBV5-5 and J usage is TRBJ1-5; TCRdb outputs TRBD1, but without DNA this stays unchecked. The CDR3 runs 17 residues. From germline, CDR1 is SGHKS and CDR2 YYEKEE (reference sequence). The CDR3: CASSLRTGSFSNQPQHF.

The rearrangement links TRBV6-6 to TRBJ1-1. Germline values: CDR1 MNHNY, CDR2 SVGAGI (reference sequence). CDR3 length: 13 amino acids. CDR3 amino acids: CASRYEGNTEAFF.

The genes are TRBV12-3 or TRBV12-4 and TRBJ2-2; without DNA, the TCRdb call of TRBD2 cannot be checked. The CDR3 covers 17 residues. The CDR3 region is CASSLIAGGPGTGELFF.

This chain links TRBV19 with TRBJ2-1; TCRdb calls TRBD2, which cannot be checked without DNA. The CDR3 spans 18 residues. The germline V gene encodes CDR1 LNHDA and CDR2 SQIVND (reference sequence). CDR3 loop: CASSIAPGLAGMKNEQFF.

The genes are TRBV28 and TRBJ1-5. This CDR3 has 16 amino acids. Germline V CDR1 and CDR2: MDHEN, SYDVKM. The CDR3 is CASSLWASLSSQPQHF.

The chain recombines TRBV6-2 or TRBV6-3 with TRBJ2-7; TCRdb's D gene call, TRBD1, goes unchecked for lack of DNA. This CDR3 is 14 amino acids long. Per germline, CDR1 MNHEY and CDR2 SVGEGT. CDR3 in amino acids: CASTSGTGGYEQYF.

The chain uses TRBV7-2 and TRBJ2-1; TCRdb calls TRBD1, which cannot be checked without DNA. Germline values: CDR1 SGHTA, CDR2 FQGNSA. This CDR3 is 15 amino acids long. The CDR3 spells CASSLAGGNYNEQFF.

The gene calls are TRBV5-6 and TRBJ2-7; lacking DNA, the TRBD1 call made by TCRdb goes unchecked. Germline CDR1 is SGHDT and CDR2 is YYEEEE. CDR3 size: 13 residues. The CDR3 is CASSFGRGHEQYF.

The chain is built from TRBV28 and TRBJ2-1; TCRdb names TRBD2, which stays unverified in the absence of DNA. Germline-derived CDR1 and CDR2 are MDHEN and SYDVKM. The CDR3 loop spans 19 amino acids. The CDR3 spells CASSPPGLAGGSSYNEQFF.

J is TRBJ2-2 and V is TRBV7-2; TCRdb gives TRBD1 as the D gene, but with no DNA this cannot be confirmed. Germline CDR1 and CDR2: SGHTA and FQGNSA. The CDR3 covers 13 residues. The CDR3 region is CASSFPDTGELFF.